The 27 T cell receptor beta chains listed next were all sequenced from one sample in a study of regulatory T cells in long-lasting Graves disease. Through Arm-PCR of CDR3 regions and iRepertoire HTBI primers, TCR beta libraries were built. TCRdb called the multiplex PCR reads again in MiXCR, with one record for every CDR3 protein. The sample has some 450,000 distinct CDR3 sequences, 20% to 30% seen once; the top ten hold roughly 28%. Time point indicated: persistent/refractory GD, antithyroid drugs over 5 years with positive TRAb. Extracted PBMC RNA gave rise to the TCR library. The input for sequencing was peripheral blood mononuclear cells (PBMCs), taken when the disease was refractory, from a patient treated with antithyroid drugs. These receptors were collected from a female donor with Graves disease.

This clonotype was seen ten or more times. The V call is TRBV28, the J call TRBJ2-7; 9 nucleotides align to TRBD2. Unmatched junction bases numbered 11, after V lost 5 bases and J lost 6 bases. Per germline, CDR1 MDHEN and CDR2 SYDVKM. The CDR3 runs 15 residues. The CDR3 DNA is TGTGCCAGCAGTGCCCCGGGACTAGCAACTCGCGAGCAGTACTTC. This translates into CASSAPGLATREQYF.

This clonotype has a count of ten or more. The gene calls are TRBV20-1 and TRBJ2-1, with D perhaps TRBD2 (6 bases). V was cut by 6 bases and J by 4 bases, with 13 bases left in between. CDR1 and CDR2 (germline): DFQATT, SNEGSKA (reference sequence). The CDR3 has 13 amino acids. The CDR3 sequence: CSASRGKYNEQFF. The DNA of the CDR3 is TGCAGTGCGAGTCGGGGGAAGTACAATGAGCAGTTCTTC.

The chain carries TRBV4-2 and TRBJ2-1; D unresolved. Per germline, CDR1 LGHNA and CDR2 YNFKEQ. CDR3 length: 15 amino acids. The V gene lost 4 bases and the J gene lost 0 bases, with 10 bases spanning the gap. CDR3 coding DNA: TGTGCCAGCAGCCGCCCCCTGAGCTCCTACAATGAGCAGTTCTTC. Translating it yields CASSRPLSSYNEQFF.

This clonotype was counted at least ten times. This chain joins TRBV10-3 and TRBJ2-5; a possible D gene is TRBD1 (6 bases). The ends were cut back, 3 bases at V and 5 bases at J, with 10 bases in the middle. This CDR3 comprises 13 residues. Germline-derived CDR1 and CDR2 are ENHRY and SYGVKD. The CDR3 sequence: CAISDGQGETQYF. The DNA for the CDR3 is TGTGCCATCAGTGACGGTCAGGGGGAGACCCAGTACTTC.

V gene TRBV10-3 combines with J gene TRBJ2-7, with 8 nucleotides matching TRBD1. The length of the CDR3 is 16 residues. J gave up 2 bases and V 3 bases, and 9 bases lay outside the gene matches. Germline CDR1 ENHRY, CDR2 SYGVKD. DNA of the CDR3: TGTGCCATCAGTGACGAATGGACAGGGTCAGCCTACGAGCAGTACTTC. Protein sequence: CAISDEWTGSAYEQYF.

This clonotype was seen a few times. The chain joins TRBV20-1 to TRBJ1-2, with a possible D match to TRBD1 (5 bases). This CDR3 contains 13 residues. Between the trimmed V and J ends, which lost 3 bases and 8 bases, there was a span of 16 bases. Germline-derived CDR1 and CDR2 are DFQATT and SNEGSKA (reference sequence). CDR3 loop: CSASSPIQGGYTF. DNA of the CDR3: TGCAGTGCTAGCTCTCCAATCCAGGGCGGCTACACCTTC.

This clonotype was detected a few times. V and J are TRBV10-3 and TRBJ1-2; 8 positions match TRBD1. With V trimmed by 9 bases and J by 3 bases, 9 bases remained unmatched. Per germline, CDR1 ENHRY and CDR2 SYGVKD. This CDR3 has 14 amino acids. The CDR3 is CAIKLGQGDYGYTF. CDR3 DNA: TGTGCCATTAAACTAGGACAGGGAGACTATGGCTACACCTTC.

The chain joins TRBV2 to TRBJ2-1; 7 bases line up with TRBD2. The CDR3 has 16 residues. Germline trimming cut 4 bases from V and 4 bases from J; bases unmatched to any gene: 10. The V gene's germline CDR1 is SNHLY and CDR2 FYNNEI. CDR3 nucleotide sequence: TGTGCCAGCAGTGGGGGAGGGCTAGCGGAATACAATGAGCAGTTCTTC. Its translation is CASSGGGLAEYNEQFF.

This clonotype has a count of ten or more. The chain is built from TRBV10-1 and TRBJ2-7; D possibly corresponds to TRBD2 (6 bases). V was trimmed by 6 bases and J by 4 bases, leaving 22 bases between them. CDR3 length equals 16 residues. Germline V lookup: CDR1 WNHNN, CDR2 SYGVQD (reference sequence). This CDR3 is CASSEDIRPGGYEQYF. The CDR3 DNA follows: TGCGCCAGCAGCGAGGACATCCGACCTGGGGGGTACGAGCAGTACTTC.

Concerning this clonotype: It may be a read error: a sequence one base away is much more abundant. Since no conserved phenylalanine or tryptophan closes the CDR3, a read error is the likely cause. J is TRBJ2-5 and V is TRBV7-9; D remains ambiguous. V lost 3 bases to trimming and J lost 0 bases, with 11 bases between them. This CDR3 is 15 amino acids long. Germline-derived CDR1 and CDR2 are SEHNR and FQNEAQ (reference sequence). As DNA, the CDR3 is TGTGCCAGCAGCTTTACTTTTTCGTACCAAGAGACCCAGTACCTC. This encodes CASSFTFSYQETQYL.

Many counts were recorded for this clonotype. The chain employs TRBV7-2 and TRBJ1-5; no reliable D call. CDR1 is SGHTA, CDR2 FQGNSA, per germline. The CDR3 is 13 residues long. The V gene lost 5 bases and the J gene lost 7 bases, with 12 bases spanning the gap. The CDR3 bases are TGTGCCAGCAGCCCCTGGGCGGGCCAGCCCCAGCATTTT. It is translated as CASSPWAGQPQHF.

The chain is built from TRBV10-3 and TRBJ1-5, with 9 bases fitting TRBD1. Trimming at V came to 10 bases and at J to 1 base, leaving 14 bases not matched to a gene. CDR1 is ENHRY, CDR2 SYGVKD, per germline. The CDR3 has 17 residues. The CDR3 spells CAKLERQGVESNQPQHF. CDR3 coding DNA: TGTGCCAAACTAGAGAGACAGGGGGTCGAAAGCAATCAGCCCCAGCATTTT.

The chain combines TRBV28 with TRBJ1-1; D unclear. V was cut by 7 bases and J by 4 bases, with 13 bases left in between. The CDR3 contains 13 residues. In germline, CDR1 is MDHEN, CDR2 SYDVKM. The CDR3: CASIGPWGTEAFF. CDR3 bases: TGTGCCAGCATCGGCCCTTGGGGCACTGAAGCTTTCTTT.

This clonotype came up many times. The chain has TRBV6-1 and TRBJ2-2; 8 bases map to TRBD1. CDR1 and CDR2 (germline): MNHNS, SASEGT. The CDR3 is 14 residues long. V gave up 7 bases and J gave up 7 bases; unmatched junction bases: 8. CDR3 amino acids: CASNPVTGGGELFF. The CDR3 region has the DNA TGTGCCAGCAATCCCGTCACAGGGGGCGGGGAGCTGTTTTTT.

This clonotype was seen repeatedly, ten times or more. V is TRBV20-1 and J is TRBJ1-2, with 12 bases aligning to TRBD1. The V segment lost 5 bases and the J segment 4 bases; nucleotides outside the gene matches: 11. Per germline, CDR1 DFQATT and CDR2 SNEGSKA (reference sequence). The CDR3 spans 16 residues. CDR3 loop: CSALGTGGELAYGYTF. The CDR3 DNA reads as TGCAGTGCTTTGGGGACAGGGGGCGAGTTAGCCTATGGCTACACCTTC.

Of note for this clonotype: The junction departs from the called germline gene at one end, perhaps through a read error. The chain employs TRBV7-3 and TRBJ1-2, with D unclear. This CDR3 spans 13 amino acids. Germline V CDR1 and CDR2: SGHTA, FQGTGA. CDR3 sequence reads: CASGLVGPYGYTF. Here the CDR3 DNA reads TGTGCCAGCGGCTTAGTGGGTCCATATGGCTACACCTTC. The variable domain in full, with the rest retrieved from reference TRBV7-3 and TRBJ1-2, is GAGVSQTPSNKVTEKGKYVELRCDPISGHTALYWYRQSLGQGPEFLIYFQGTGAADDSGLPNDRFFAVRPEGSVSTLKIQRTERGDSAVYLCASGLVGPYGYTFGSGTRLTVV.

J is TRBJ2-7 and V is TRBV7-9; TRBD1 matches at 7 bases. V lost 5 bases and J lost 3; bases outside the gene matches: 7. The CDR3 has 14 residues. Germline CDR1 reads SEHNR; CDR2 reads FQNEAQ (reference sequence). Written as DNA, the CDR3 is TGTGCCAGCAGCGCCCCTGACAGGGACTACGAGCAGTACTTC. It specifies CASSAPDRDYEQYF. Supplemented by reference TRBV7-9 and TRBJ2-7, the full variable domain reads DTGVSQNPRHKITKRGQNVTFRCDPISEHNRLYWYRQTLGQGPEFLTYFQNEAQLEKSRLLSDRFSAERPKGSFSTLEIQRTEQGDSAMYLCASSAPDRDYEQYFGPGTRLTVT.

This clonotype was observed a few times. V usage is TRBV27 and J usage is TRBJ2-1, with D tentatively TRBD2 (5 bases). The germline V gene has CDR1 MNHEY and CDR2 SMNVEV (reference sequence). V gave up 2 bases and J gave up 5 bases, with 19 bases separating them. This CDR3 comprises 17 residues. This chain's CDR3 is CASSLQAGLSTHNEQFF. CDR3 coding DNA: TGTGCCAGCAGTTTACAGGCGGGTTTGTCTACCCACAATGAGCAGTTCTTC.

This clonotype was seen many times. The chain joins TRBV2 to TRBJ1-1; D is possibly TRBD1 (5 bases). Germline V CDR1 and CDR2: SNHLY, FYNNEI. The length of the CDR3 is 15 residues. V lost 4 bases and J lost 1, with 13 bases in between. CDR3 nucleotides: TGTGCCAGCAGTGCGGCAGGGCGGGGGAACACTGAAGCTTTCTTT. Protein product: CASSAAGRGNTEAFF.

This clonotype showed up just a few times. The CDR3 DNA is TGTGCCAGCAGTCCCAATCGCTTGGTGTTTTCGTCCGAGACCCAGTACTTC. Its protein product is CASSPNRLVFSSETQYF. The V call is TRBV27, the J call TRBJ2-5; D remains ambiguous. This CDR3 spans 17 amino acids. Looked up from germline, CDR1 is MNHEY and CDR2 is SMNVEV (reference sequence). V was trimmed by 5 bases and J by 5 bases, leaving 24 bases between them.

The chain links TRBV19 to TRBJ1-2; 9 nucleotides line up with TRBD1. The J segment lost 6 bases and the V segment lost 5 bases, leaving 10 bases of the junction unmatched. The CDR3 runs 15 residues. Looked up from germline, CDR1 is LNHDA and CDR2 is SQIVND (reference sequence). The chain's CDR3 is CASSPLGDRANGYTF. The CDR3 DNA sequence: TGTGCCAGTAGTCCCCTGGGGGACAGGGCCAATGGCTACACCTTC.

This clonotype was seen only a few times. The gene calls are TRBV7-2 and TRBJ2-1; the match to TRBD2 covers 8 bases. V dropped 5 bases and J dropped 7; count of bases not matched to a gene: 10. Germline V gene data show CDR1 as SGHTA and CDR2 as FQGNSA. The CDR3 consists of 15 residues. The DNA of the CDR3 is TGTGCCAGCAGCCTACTAGCGGCGGTTCGAAATGAGCAGTTCTTC. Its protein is CASSLLAAVRNEQFF.

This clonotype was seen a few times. For the CDR3, the DNA is TGTGCCAGCAGTTTATGGACAGTCCCAGATACGCAGTATTTT. Translating gives CASSLWTVPDTQYF. J is TRBJ2-3 and V is TRBV28, with D perhaps matching TRBD1 (5 bases). The CDR3 extends over 14 amino acids. CDR1 MDHEN and CDR2 SYDVKM come from the germline V gene. Trimming removed 0 bases at V and 4 bases at J, with 8 bases between.

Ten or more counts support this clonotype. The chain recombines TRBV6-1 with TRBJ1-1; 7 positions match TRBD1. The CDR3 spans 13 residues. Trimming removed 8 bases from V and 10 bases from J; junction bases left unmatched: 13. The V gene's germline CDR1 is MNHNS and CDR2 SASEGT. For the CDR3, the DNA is TGTGCCAGCTCACAGGGGAGATCAAGAGGAGCTTTCTTT. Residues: CASSQGRSRGAFF.

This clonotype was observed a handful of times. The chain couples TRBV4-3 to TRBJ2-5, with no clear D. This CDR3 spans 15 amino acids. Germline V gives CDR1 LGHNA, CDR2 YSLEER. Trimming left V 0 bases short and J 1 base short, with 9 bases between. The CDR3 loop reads CASSQDPGVQETQYF. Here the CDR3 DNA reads TGCGCCAGCAGCCAAGATCCTGGCGTCCAAGAGACCCAGTACTTC.

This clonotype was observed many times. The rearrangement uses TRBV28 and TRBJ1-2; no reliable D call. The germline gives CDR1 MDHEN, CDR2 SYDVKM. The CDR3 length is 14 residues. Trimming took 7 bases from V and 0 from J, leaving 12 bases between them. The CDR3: CASTLLVTNYGYTF. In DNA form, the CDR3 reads TGTGCCAGCACCCTATTGGTTACTAACTATGGCTACACCTTC.

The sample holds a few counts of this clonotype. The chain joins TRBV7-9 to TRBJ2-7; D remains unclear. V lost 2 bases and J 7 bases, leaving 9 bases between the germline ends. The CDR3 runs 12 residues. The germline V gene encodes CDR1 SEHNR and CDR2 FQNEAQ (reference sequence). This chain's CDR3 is CASSLNSQEQYF. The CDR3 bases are TGTGCCAGCAGCTTAAATAGTCAGGAGCAGTACTTC.